What follows are 25 T cell receptor beta chains derived from one specimen sequenced in a study of T cells in Graves' hyperthyroidism and ophthalmopathy. Using RNA transcripts as the source, TCR beta CDR3 regions were amplified. The study used the HTBI primer set for a first-round RT-PCR of the TCR CDR3. TCRdb re-analysed the multiplex PCR reads in MiXCR, keeping a single row per CDR3 protein. The sample contains 600,000 to 850,000 distinct CDR3 sequences, 18% of which appear only once. Sequencing was performed on blood. All receptors come from a woman aged 45-60 years with Graves' hyperthyroidism that later progressed to Graves' ophthalmopathy.

This chain links TRBV19 with TRBJ1-4; TRBD1 is a possible D gene (5 bases). There are 21 residues in the CDR3. CDR1 and CDR2 (germline): LNHDA, SQIVND (reference sequence). V lost 2 bases and J 0 bases, leaving 25 bases between the germline ends. CDR3 nucleotide sequence: TGTGCCAGTAGTATAAACCGATCTGGACAAGGACAATTCGCAACTAATGAAAAACTGTTTTTT. Translated: CASSINRSGQGQFATNEKLFF. The variable domain in full, with the rest retrieved from reference TRBV19 and TRBJ1-4, is DGGITQSPKYLFRKEGQNVTLSCEQNLNHDAMYWYRQDPGQGLRLIYYSQIVNDFQKGDIAEGYSVSREKKESFPLTVTSAQKNPTAFYLCASSINRSGQGQFATNEKLFFGSGTQLSVL.

The J gene is TRBJ1-1, the V gene TRBV6-5; 11 bases map to TRBD1. CDR1 is MNHEY and CDR2 is SVGAGI in the germline V gene. The CDR3 is 16 residues long. The J segment lost 4 bases and the V segment lost 0 bases, leaving 4 bases of the junction unmatched. This chain's CDR3 is CASSYSMGQGGTEAFF. DNA of the CDR3: TGTGCCAGCAGTTACTCGATGGGACAGGGGGGCACTGAAGCTTTCTTT.

This clonotype came up many times. The rearrangement uses TRBV10-3 and TRBJ2-7, with D hard to call. The CDR3 is 12 amino acids. V lost 6 bases, J lost 0 bases, and 6 bases lay in between. CDR1 is ENHRY and CDR2 is SYGVKD in the germline V gene. This CDR3 reads CAISSSSYEQYF. The DNA of the CDR3 is TGTGCCATCAGCTCGAGCTCCTACGAGCAGTACTTC.

The chain employs TRBV19 and TRBJ1-3; 9 positions agree with TRBD1. Trimming cost V 3 bases and J 1 base; bases outside gene matches: 7. Germline loops: CDR1 LNHDA, CDR2 SQIVND (reference sequence). This CDR3 is 17 amino acids long. In nucleotides, the CDR3 is TGTGCCAGTAGTATGGGCCCGGGACAGGGTTCTGGAAACACCATATATTTT. This translates into CASSMGPGQGSGNTIYF.

This clonotype was seen many times. The CDR3 sequence: CASSESQPQHF. In DNA form, the CDR3 reads TGTGCCAGCAGTGAATCTCAGCCCCAGCATTTT. The chain employs TRBV2 and TRBJ1-5; the D is unclear. The germline gives CDR1 SNHLY, CDR2 FYNNEI. With 2 bases removed from V and 6 bases from J, the gap between germline ends came to 2 bases. The CDR3 loop spans 11 amino acids. Full variable domain (missing parts from reference TRBV2 and TRBJ1-5): EPEVTQTPSHQVTQMGQEVILRCVPISNHLYFYWYRQILGQKVEFLVSFYNNEISEKSEIFDDQFSVERPDGSNFTLKIRSTKLEDSAMYFCASSESQPQHFGDGTRLSIL.

The chain couples TRBV11-1 to TRBJ2-3; TRBD2 aligns across 7 bases. The CDR3 has 16 residues. With V trimmed by 3 bases and J by 4 bases, 10 bases remained unmatched. In germline, CDR1 is SGHAT, CDR2 FQDESV (reference sequence). The CDR3, as DNA: TGTGCCAGCAGCTTCCTCGCGGGGGAGGCGGCAGATACGCAGTATTTT. Residues: CASSFLAGEAADTQYF.

Worth noting for this clonotype: A much larger clone lies one base from this, so it may be a read error. The chain uses TRBV19 and TRBJ1-5, with D possibly matching TRBD1 (5 bases). The germline V gene has CDR1 LNHDA and CDR2 SQIVND (reference sequence). The CDR3 has 15 amino acids. V lost 5 bases and J lost 3, with 14 bases in between. CDR3 DNA sequence: TGTGCCAGTAGTGTAGGTGGGACCAACAATCAGCCCCAGCATTTT. Residues: CASSVGGTNNQPQHF.

This clonotype has just a few counts. This chain links TRBV6-1 with TRBJ2-1; 8 bases fit TRBD2. V gave up 4 bases and J gave up 8 bases; unmatched junction bases: 10. Germline V gives CDR1 MNHNS, CDR2 SASEGT. The CDR3 is 15 amino acids. The CDR3 spells CASSGSGGGGHEQFF. The CDR3 DNA is TGTGCCAGCAGTGGAAGCGGGGGTGGGGGCCATGAGCAGTTCTTC.

The sample holds a few counts of this clonotype. This chain uses TRBV20-1 with TRBJ2-7; 10 bases match TRBD1. The CDR3 consists of 13 residues. Germline V gives CDR1 DFQATT, CDR2 SNEGSKA (reference sequence). J lost 7 bases, V lost 6 bases, and 9 bases had no gene match. CDR3 bases: TGCAGTGCAAAGGACAGGGGGGCGGGGGAGCAGTACTTC. This translates into CSAKDRGAGEQYF.

This clonotype was seen once. The chain joins TRBV5-4 to TRBJ2-2; 8 nucleotides align to TRBD2. J gave up 3 bases and V 4 bases, and 2 bases lay outside the gene matches. CDR1 is SGHNT and CDR2 is YYREEE in the germline V gene (reference sequence). CDR3 length: 14 residues. The CDR3 coding sequence is TGTGCCAGCAGCCAAGCGGGGGACACCGGGGAGCTGTTTTTT. Its translation: CASSQAGDTGELFF.

In DNA form, the CDR3 reads TGTGCCAGCAGCCAAGACTCGGACGGACACAATGAGCAGTTCTTC. As protein: CASSQDSDGHNEQFF. The chain carries TRBV3-1 and TRBJ2-1, with D hard to call. The germline CDR1 and CDR2 sequences are LGHDT and YNNKEL (reference sequence). The CDR3 consists of 15 residues. The V gene lost 0 bases and the J gene lost 5 bases, with 11 bases spanning the gap.

This clonotype was recorded at least ten times. The chain joins TRBV6-1 to TRBJ2-5; no clear D gene. Trimming took off 4 bases at V and 4 bases at J, with 13 bases between the two ends. In germline, CDR1 is MNHNS, CDR2 SASEGT. The CDR3 runs to 14 residues. DNA of the CDR3: TGTGCCAGCAGTGGGGTCCGGCGTCGAGAGACCCAGTACTTC. Residues: CASSGVRRRETQYF.

The rearrangement uses TRBV2 and TRBJ2-3; 9 bases match TRBD1. V dropped 8 bases and J dropped 4; count of bases not matched to a gene: 10. Germline CDR1 SNHLY, CDR2 FYNNEI. The CDR3 has 15 amino acids. CDR3 bases: TGTGCCAGCGTTAAACCGGGACAGGGCCCAGATACGCAGTATTTT. Translating gives CASVKPGQGPDTQYF.

The chain carries TRBV19 and TRBJ1-2, with 9 bases identical to TRBD1. The CDR3 has 13 amino acids. The germline CDR1 and CDR2 sequences are LNHDA and SQIVND (reference sequence). Trimming at V came to 3 bases and at J to 8 bases, leaving 4 bases not matched to a gene. CDR3 nucleotide sequence: TGTGCCAGTAGTATCGGGACAGGGAAGGGCTACACCTTC. This translates into CASSIGTGKGYTF. Full variable domain (outside the CDR3, taken from reference TRBV19 and TRBJ1-2): DGGITQSPKYLFRKEGQNVTLSCEQNLNHDAMYWYRQDPGQGLRLIYYSQIVNDFQKGDIAEGYSVSREKKESFPLTVTSAQKNPTAFYLCASSIGTGKGYTFGSGTRLTVV.

This clonotype has just a few counts. The chain employs TRBV10-3 and TRBJ2-6, with TRBD1 identical over 9 bases. The CDR3 runs 15 residues. CDR1 and CDR2 (germline): ENHRY, SYGVKD. Trimming cost V 7 bases and J 4 bases; bases outside gene matches: 5. The CDR3 nucleotides read TGTGCCATCAAGCGGACAGGGGAAGGGGCCAACGTCCTGACTTTC. It specifies CAIKRTGEGANVLTF.

At least ten counts were recorded for this clonotype. The chain employs TRBV12-5 and TRBJ1-1; 8 bases are shared with TRBD1. With V trimmed by 0 bases and J by 4 bases, 4 bases remained unmatched. Germline values: CDR1 LGHNT, CDR2 FRNRAP. The CDR3 contains 15 residues. The CDR3 loop is CASGLVSQGGTEAFF. The CDR3 nucleotides read TGTGCTAGTGGTTTGGTATCACAGGGGGGCACTGAAGCTTTCTTT.

The chain couples TRBV20-1 to TRBJ2-7, with D perhaps matching TRBD1 (5 bases). The V and J ends lost 8 bases and 3 bases respectively, with 20 bases between them. The CDR3 loop spans 14 amino acids. Per germline, CDR1 DFQATT and CDR2 SNEGSKA (reference sequence). The CDR3 nucleotides are TGCAGTCTAACCGGGCCCAGGGCCAACTACGAGCAGTACTTC. This sequence encodes CSLTGPRANYEQYF.

This clonotype appeared many times. The rearrangement links TRBV6-1 to TRBJ2-2; D is undetermined. In germline, CDR1 is MNHNS, CDR2 SASEGT. CDR3 size: 15 residues. Between the trimmed V and J ends, which lost 4 bases and 1 base, there was a span of 10 bases. In nucleotides, the CDR3 is TGTGCCAGCAGTGTTTGGGCCAGGAACACCGGGGAGCTGTTTTTT. Its protein product is CASSVWARNTGELFF.

This clonotype was seen only a few times. This sequence joins TRBV5-1 and TRBJ1-4; a possible D gene is TRBD1 (6 bases). The length of the CDR3 is 15 residues. Germline CDR1 reads SGHRS; CDR2 reads YFSETQ. Trimming cost V 1 base and J 8 bases, with 15 bases left between them. The CDR3 DNA sequence: TGCGCCAGCAGCTTGTCTGGGGGCCAGGGGGAAAAACTGTTTTTT. It yields the protein CASSLSGGQGEKLFF.

This clonotype came up a few times. This chain uses TRBV7-6 with TRBJ2-1; D unresolved. V gave up 0 bases and J gave up 2 bases, with 8 bases separating them. The CDR3 spans 15 residues. Germline CDR1 and CDR2: SGHVS and FNYEAQ. This CDR3 reads CASSLARKTYNEQFF. The CDR3 DNA sequence: TGTGCCAGCAGCTTAGCAAGAAAGACCTACAATGAGCAGTTCTTC.

The rearrangement uses TRBV5-1 and TRBJ2-3; 11 bases fit TRBD1. J was trimmed by 5 bases and V by 4 bases; bases with no gene match: 9. The CDR3 contains 16 residues. Per the germline V gene, CDR1 is SGHRS and CDR2 is YFSETQ. The CDR3: CASSLGQGARGDTQYF. The CDR3 region has the DNA TGCGCCAGCAGCCTCGGACAGGGGGCGAGGGGAGATACGCAGTATTTT.

This clonotype was recorded a few times. The J gene is TRBJ2-3, the V gene TRBV15, with 7 bases matching TRBD1. Germline lookup yields CDR1 LNHNV and CDR2 YYDKDF (reference sequence). The length of the CDR3 is 17 residues. The ends lost 8 bases at V and 2 bases at J; junction bases unmatched: 16. The CDR3 DNA reads as TGTGCCACCCTGAGGGACAGTGGACCATCCAACACAGATACGCAGTATTTT. Translating gives CATLRDSGPSNTDTQYF.

The chain carries TRBV2 and TRBJ2-3; 8 bases match TRBD2. The J segment lost 3 bases and the V segment lost 2 bases, leaving 7 bases of the junction unmatched. Germline values: CDR1 SNHLY, CDR2 FYNNEI. This CDR3 is 16 amino acids long. The CDR3 bases are TGTGCCAGCAGTGAATTATTGTCGGGGGGGACAGATACGCAGTATTTT. Its translation is CASSELLSGGTDTQYF.

V usage is TRBV19 and J usage is TRBJ1-5; D unresolved. The CDR3 sequence is 16 residues long. Trimming shortened V by 7 bases and J by 2 bases, and 18 bases separated the two germline ends. Germline V CDR1 and CDR2: LNHDA, SQIVND (reference sequence). The CDR3 loop is CASTQTDPYGNQPQHF. The CDR3 bases are TGTGCCAGTACCCAGACGGACCCCTACGGCAATCAGCCCCAGCATTTT.

The V and J genes are TRBV5-1 and TRBJ1-2, with TRBD1 identical over 9 bases. The CDR3 spans 15 residues. The germline V gene encodes CDR1 SGHRS and CDR2 YFSETQ. V was pared by 2 bases and J by 5 bases, with 7 bases of the junction left unmatched. In DNA, the CDR3 is TGCGCCAGCAGCTTAGATGCCGGGACAGGGTATGGCTACACCTTC. Its translation is CASSLDAGTGYGYTF.